The rows below give T cell receptor beta chains drawn from one sample of a study of metastatic and nonmetastatic thyroid tumors. TCRdb re-called clones via MiXCR from the PCR reads. The data contain tens of thousands of clones, 15% to 20% of them seen just once; the ten biggest clones take up over 9.5%. The sequenced material came from blood. These receptors originate from a female donor with papillary thyroid cancer or a benign thyroid nodule (not recorded which). Some clones in this sample may be carry-over from other donors' samples. Each CDR3 is given with its conserved first and last residue. The D gene is left open where the match is weak. Rows give clone size only sometimes, using once, few, many, or a class for an expanded clone.

size	J	D	V	CDR3	DNA
few	TRBJ2-7	-	TRBV6-1	CASSEAGTYEQYF	TGTGCCAGCAGTGAAGCAGGTACCTACGAGCAGTACTTC
-	TRBJ1-1	TRBD1	TRBV6-1	CASSTRDRVSAFF	TGTGCCAGCAGTACCCGGGACAGGGTGTCTGCTTTCTTT
-	TRBJ2-2	-	TRBV11-2	CASSPASGANTGELFF	TGTGCCAGCAGCCCAGCATCGGGGGCGAACACCGGGGAGCTGTTTTTT
many	TRBJ1-3	-	TRBV2	CASSESTSGNTIYF	TGTGCCAGCAGTGAGTCCACCTCTGGAAACACCATATATTTT
many	TRBJ2-5	TRBD1	TRBV7-9	CASSLTGDGETQYF	TGTGCCAGCAGCCTGACAGGGGACGGAGAGACCCAGTACTTC
many	TRBJ1-1	-	TRBV3-1	CASSQDGNTEAFF	TGTGCCAGCAGCCAAGACGGTAACACTGAAGCTTTCTTT
many	TRBJ2-1	-	TRBV19	CASSIGGNEQFF	TGTGCCAGTAGTATAGGGGGCAATGAGCAGTTCTTC
many	TRBJ2-3	TRBD1	TRBV7-2	CASRRQGAVDTQYF	TGTGCCAGCAGACGACAGGGGGCGGTAGATACGCAGTATTTT
many	TRBJ1-2	-	TRBV6-1	CASSEGPSYGHTF	TGTGCCAGCAGTGAGGGACCTAGCTATGGCCACACCTTC
many	TRBJ1-2	-	TRBV11-2	CASSLDMGGGYTF	TGTGCCAGCAGCTTAGATATGGGAGGTGGCTACACCTTC
many	TRBJ1-5	-	TRBV27	CASSPRGRNQPQHF	TGTGCCAGCAGCCCTCGAGGGCGCAATCAGCCCCAGCATTTT
-	TRBJ2-1	-	TRBV30	CAWSPGEVSYNEQFF	TGTGCCTGGAGCCCCGGGGAGGTCTCCTACAATGAGCAGTTCTTC
many	TRBJ2-1	-	TRBV10-1	CASSESGNEQFF	TGCGCCAGCAGTGAGTCGGGGAATGAGCAGTTCTTC
many	TRBJ1-3	-	TRBV20-1	CSAGEVSGNTIYF	TGCAGTGCTGGGGAGGTCTCTGGAAACACCATATATTTT
-	TRBJ2-3	-	TRBV6-1	CASSSERVLGTDTQYF	TGTGCCAGCAGCTCTGAGCGGGTCTTAGGCACAGATACGCAGTATTTT
few	TRBJ1-3	TRBD1	TRBV28	CASSQERDSGNTIYF	TGTGCCAGCAGCCAAGAACGGGACAGCGGAAACACCATATATTTT
-	TRBJ2-7	TRBD2	TRBV28	CASSFTSGSGYEQYF	TGTGCCAGCAGTTTTACTAGCGGGAGTGGCTACGAGCAGTACTTC
few	TRBJ1-1	-	TRBV10-1	CASSYQGRAFF	TGCGCCAGCAGTTATCAGGGACGTGCTTTCTTT
few	TRBJ2-7	TRBD1	TRBV6-1	CASRTGQVYEQYF	TGTGCCAGCAGAACGGGACAGGTCTACGAGCAGTACTTC
many	TRBJ1-5	-	TRBV28	CASSTGFNQPQHF	TGTGCCAGCAGTACAGGTTTCAATCAGCCCCAGCATTTT
medium-sized	TRBJ2-6	-	TRBV6-1	CATRLGQGSTGANVLTF	TGTGCCACACGCCTTGGTCAGGGGAGTACTGGGGCCAACGTCCTGACTTTC
many	TRBJ1-1	TRBD1	TRBV20-1	CSARDPRPRDRGNMNTEAFF	TGCAGTGCTAGAGATCCGCGTCCTAGGGACAGGGGCAATATGAACACTGAAGCTTTCTTT
-	TRBJ2-7	TRBD1	TRBV13	CASSSRQGARAYEQYF	TGTGCCAGCAGCTCCCGACAGGGCGCCAGGGCCTACGAGCAGTACTTC
many	TRBJ2-5	-	TRBV19	CASSPALYAETQYF	TGTGCCAGTAGTCCGGCCCTATACGCGGAGACCCAGTACTTC
many	TRBJ1-2	TRBD1	TRBV6-1	CASSEGPGQSYGYTF	TGTGCCAGCAGTGAAGGCCCGGGACAGTCCTATGGCTACACCTTC
few	TRBJ2-7	-	TRBV28	CATSGADYEQYF	TGTGCCACCTCGGGGGCGGACTACGAGCAGTACTTC
many	TRBJ1-1	-	TRBV2	CASSVGRVSEAFF	TGTGCCAGCAGTGTCGGCAGGGTCTCTGAAGCTTTCTTT
many	TRBJ1-1	-	TRBV11-2	CASSLVLGDTEAFF	TGTGCCAGCAGCTTAGTTCTAGGAGACACTGAAGCTTTCTTT
medium-sized	TRBJ2-7	TRBD2	TRBV28	CASSLEPSGAYEQYF	TGTGCCAGCAGTTTAGAACCTAGCGGAGCCTACGAGCAGTACTTC
-	TRBJ1-1	-	TRBV19	CASTSFSENTEAFF	TGTGCCAGTACCTCATTCTCAGAGAACACTGAAGCTTTCTTT
many	TRBJ2-3	TRBD1	TRBV10-1	CASSGGTGPTDTQYF	TGCGCCAGCAGTGGAGGGACAGGCCCCACAGATACGCAGTATTTT
many	TRBJ2-7	TRBD2	TRBV9	CASSVGMTSGIYEQYF	TGTGCCAGCAGCGTAGGTATGACTAGCGGAATCTACGAGCAGTACTTC
few	TRBJ1-1	-	TRBV6-2/TRBV6-3	CASSHGQSTEAFF	TGTGCCAGCAGTCATGGACAGTCCACTGAAGCTTTCTTT
once	TRBJ2-1	-	TRBV11-2	CASSLSGGLVDNEQFF	TGTGCCAGCAGCTTATCAGGGGGACTAGTAGACAATGAGCAGTTCTTC
many	TRBJ1-1	-	TRBV3-1	CASSQEWGPGTEAFF	TGTGCCAGCAGCCAAGAGTGGGGGCCCGGCACTGAAGCTTTCTTT
many	TRBJ1-6	TRBD1	TRBV5-1	CASSPGQGLDSPLHF	TGCGCCAGCAGCCCCGGACAGGGTTTAGATTCACCCCTCCACTTT
-	TRBJ2-7	-	TRBV3-1	CASSPRERVEQYF	TGTGCCAGCAGCCCTAGGGAGAGGGTCGAGCAGTACTTC
many	TRBJ2-7	TRBD2	TRBV20-1	CSASRTSGLSYEQYF	TGCAGTGCTAGCCGGACTAGCGGGCTCTCCTACGAGCAGTACTTC
-	TRBJ2-3	-	TRBV20-1	CSARDLGRVQPDTQYF	TGCAGTGCTAGAGATTTGGGCAGGGTTCAACCAGATACTCAGTATTTT
many	TRBJ1-4	-	TRBV29-1	CSVEVGGAGTNEKLFF	TGCAGCGTTGAGGTGGGGGGCGCCGGAACTAATGAAAAACTGTTTTTT
many	TRBJ1-5	TRBD1	TRBV20-1	CSAREAGGGQPQHF	TGCAGTGCTAGAGAGGCAGGGGGCGGACAGCCCCAGCATTTT
medium-sized	TRBJ2-7	TRBD2	TRBV6-1	CASSEEAGGSYEQYF	TGTGCCAGCAGTGAGGAGGCGGGGGGCTCCTACGAGCAGTACTTC
-	TRBJ2-7	-	TRBV24-1	CATSDPAAGLYEQYF	TGTGCCACCAGTGACCCCGCGGCCGGTCTATACGAGCAGTACTTC
many	TRBJ2-3	-	TRBV30	CAWSRGTADTQYF	TGTGCCTGGAGTCGGGGGACCGCAGATACGCAGTATTTT
-	TRBJ1-1	-	TRBV2	CASRNRLGWTEAFF	TGTGCCAGCAGGAACAGATTGGGCTGGACCGAAGCTTTCTTT